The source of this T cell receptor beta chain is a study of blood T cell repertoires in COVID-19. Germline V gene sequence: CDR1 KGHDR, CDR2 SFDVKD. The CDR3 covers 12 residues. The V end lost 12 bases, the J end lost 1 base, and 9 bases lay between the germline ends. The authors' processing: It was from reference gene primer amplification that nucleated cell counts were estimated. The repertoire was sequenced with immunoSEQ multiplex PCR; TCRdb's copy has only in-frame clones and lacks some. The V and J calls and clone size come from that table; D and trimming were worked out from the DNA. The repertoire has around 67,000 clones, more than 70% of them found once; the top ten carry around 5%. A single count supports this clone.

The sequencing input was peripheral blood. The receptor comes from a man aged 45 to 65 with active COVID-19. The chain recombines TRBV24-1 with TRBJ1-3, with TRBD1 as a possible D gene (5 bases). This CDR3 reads CAPQGSGNTIYF. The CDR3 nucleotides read TGTGCCCCTCAGGGATCTGGAAACACCATATATTTT.